This T cell receptor (beta chain) is drawn from a study of cytomegalovirus exposure and HLA in healthy donors. Primers included in the PCR were 60 Vbeta and 13 Jbeta primers. Assay: immunoSEQ multiplex PCR; the TCRdb copy retains only in-frame clones and omits some. The sample lists fewer than 150,000 clones; approximately 79% were seen once. Germline CDR1 MNHNS, CDR2 SASEGT. Trimming shortened V by 1 base and J by 7 bases, and 5 bases separated the two germline ends. The CDR3 loop spans 12 amino acids. The receptor was isolated from a female donor in good health and CMV-seronegative. This chain uses TRBV6-1 with TRBJ1-5, with D uncertain. Sequencing input: PBMCs. The CDR3 loop is CASSEESQPQHF. In DNA form, the CDR3 reads TGTGCCAGCAGTGAAGAGAGCCAGCCCCAGCATTTT.